This T cell receptor beta chain was captured by sequencing in a study of blood T cell repertoires in COVID-19 (dated by TCRdb to about 2020). Context from the whole study: Samples covering the acute and convalescent phases of COVID-19 were provided by collaborators in the United States, Italy and Spain. HLA class I and class II types, where available, came from metadata supplied by the sample provider rather than from assay-based typing. The samples were drawn from two sources: the first 160 participants of the ongoing ImmuneRACE study, and 1,254 subjects contributed by 6 global collaborators. The sample metadata nearly always contained a de-identified subject ID, COVID-19 status, age in years and sex. The repertoires were released in a freely available public database intended as a resource for research on the immune response to SARS-CoV-2. Subjects who had been exposed to COVID-19, were actively infected with it, or had recovered from it provided the deeply sampled blood TCRbeta repertoires that made up the dataset. The prospective study material was composed of cDNA or gDNA derived from T cells, B-cell-depleted T cells, or PBMCs. The investigation overall reported the following: The quantity of clinical and demographic metadata differed by source and by participant and was supplied without curation.

As regards this clone: No antigen is known for it. No base quality information exists; no much larger clone differs at one position.

V is reduced by 8 bases and J by 0 bases, leaving a spacing of 16 bases between them. The CDR3 goes from the cysteine to the phenylalanine over 16 residues. CDR3 DNA is the only sequence kept; it has 48 bases, read in frame from the first base. The germline V gene yields SNHLY for CDR1 and FYNNEI for CDR2. The immunoSEQ Assay, a bias-controlled multiplex PCR, was used to amplify TCRbeta CDR3 regions from genomic DNA. Turning to the authors' computational methods: Nucleated cell counts per sample were estimated from amplification of reference gene primers within the assay. Sequence reads were collapsed and filtered to measure the absolute abundance of every unique TCRbeta CDR3 rearrangement. For each sample, productive Simpson clonality was calculated as the square root of Simpson's diversity index across productive rearrangements. TCRdb took over this immuneACCESS table, retaining in-frame rearrangements with V and J assigned. Such tables are incomplete; in checked studies, under half of the missing clones stem from an unresolved V gene, and the remainder is unexplained. The DNA was the basis for D and trimming; V, J and clone size are from that table. Across this sample there are fewer than 90,000 clones, with about 86% seen only once. The ten largest clonotypes hold under 20% of the sample.

Each collaborating institution followed its own protocols to collect whole blood in K2EDTA tubes. For TCRbeta analysis, collaborators shipped samples as frozen whole blood, isolated PBMCs, or DNA extracted from either of those sample types. Material for sequencing was peripheral blood. The TCR originated in a man older than 75 in a cohort sampled during active COVID-19. The chain was built from TRBV2 and TRBJ2-2, with TRBD2 as a weak D call on 6 bases. CDR3 protein: CASRPPSGSNTGELFF. The nucleotides read TGTGCCAGCCGACCCCCGAGCGGGTCGAACACCGGGGAGCTGTTTTTT.